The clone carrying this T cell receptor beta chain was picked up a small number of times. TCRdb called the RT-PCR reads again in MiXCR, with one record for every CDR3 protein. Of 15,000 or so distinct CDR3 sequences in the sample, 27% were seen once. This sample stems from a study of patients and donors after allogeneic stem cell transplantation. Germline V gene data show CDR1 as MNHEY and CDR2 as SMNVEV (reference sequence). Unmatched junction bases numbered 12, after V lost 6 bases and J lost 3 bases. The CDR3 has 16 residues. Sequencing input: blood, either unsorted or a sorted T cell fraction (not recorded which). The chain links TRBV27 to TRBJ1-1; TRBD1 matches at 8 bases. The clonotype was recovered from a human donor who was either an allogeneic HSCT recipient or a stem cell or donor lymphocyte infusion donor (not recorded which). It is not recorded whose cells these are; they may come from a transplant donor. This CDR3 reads CASSSDRGLGDTEAFF. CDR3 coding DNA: TGTGCCAGCAGCTCCGACAGGGGCCTTGGCGACACTGAAGCTTTCTTT.